This T cell receptor (beta chain) was documented in a study of early T cells in non-severe SARS-CoV-2 infection. Germline trimming cut 6 bases from V and 4 bases from J; bases unmatched to any gene: 6. The length of the CDR3 is 15 residues. Per germline, CDR1 SNHLY and CDR2 FYNNEI. Study-wide results and caveats: Comparison of clonotypes with VDJdb favored anti-spike CD8 responses while missing private and CD4 specificities.

This clonotype came up many times. Its target is unknown. Unique molecular identifiers (one per individual cDNA molecule) were attached. One entry per CDR3 protein, called by TCRdb with MiXCR from the 5' RACE reads. The profile covers tens of thousands of distinct CDR3 sequences, with 4.7% appearing a single time and approximately 7.5% taken by the ten largest. The sample taken for sequencing was whole blood. This chain links TRBV2 with TRBJ2-1; 10 nucleotides line up with TRBD2. This receptor was identified in an adult who was a healthcare worker with PCR-confirmed SARS-CoV-2 infection or an uninfected control (not recorded which). Here the CDR3 reads CASRPTSGVYNEQFF. In DNA form, the CDR3 reads TGTGCCAGCAGACCCACTAGCGGGGTTTACAATGAGCAGTTCTTC.